These 9 T cell receptor beta chains were sequenced from one sample in a study of blood T cell repertoires in COVID-19 (TCRdb year 2020). The library was prepared using the immunoSEQ multiplex PCR assay. In TCRdb, the immuneACCESS table is reduced to in-frame sequences with V and J assigned. These tables do not hold every clone; where another copy was compared, an unresolved V gene accounts for under half, and the others remain unexplained. This sample comprises 400,000 or so clones, roughly nine tenths of them detected only once. The top ten clones comprise around 1.1% of the sample. Input material: PBMCs or T cells enriched from blood (not recorded which). The origin of the receptors is a man aged 25-45 years who had recovered from COVID-19.

The V call is TRBV19, the J call TRBJ2-2; 8 nucleotides align to TRBD2. The length of the CDR3 is 19 residues. Germline V gene lookup returns CDR1 LNHDA and CDR2 SQIVND (reference sequence). V gave up 5 bases and J gave up 3 bases; unmatched junction bases: 17. CDR3 in amino acids: CASSFYGIGRGDHTGELFF. The CDR3 nucleotides read TGTGCCAGTAGTTTTTACGGCATCGGGCGGGGGGATCACACCGGGGAGCTGTTTTTT. Using reference TRBV19 and TRBJ2-2 for the parts outside the CDR3, the full variable domain is DGGITQSPKYLFRKEGQNVTLSCEQNLNHDAMYWYRQDPGQGLRLIYYSQIVNDFQKGDIAEGYSVSREKKESFPLTVTSAQKNPTAFYLCASSFYGIGRGDHTGELFFGEGSRLTVL.

The chain recombines TRBV3-1 (or the pseudogene TRBV3-2) with TRBJ1-6; 8 positions agree with TRBD1. The CDR3 is 18 amino acids. The junction had 14 bases not matched to a gene; V was cut back by 4 bases and J by 6 bases. From germline, CDR1 is LGHDT and CDR2 YNNKEL (reference sequence). The CDR3 nucleotides are TGTGCCAGCAGCCGCCCAAGTGCAGGGGGCTTTAGTAATTCACCCCTCCACTTT. This translates into CASSRPSAGGFSNSPLHF.

The gene calls are TRBV3-1 (or the pseudogene TRBV3-2) and TRBJ2-7, with TRBD2 matching over 8 bases. This CDR3 has 17 residues. The junction had 9 bases not matched to a gene; V was cut back by 2 bases and J by 0 bases. Germline V CDR1 and CDR2: LGHDT, YNNKEL (reference sequence). DNA for the CDR3: TGTGCCAGCAGCCAAACACCTGCAAGCGGGAGCTCCTACGAGCAGTACTTC. Its protein product is CASSQTPASGSSYEQYF.

This rearrangement joins TRBV27 to TRBJ1-5; no definite D call. This CDR3 has 14 amino acids. Germline values: CDR1 MNHEY, CDR2 SMNVEV (reference sequence). Trimming took off 1 base at V and 5 bases at J, with 9 bases between the two ends. CDR3 coding DNA: TGTGCCAGCAGTTTATACCGGGGAGATCAGCCCCAGCATTTT. Amino acid sequence: CASSLYRGDQPQHF.

The chain carries TRBV6-9 and TRBJ2-2, with 7 nucleotides matching TRBD2. Germline CDR1 is MNHGY and CDR2 is SVAAGI. This CDR3 has 21 residues. V lost 2 bases and J lost 0; bases outside the gene matches: 18. The CDR3 sequence: CASSYRGGRAGDRANTGELFF. CDR3 in DNA: TGTGCCAGCAGTTATCGGGGTGGTCGGGCGGGAGATCGGGCGAACACCGGGGAGCTGTTTTTT.

The rearrangement links TRBV28 to TRBJ2-7, with 7 bases identical to TRBD1. In germline, CDR1 is MDHEN, CDR2 SYDVKM. V trimming: 9 bases; J trimming: 5 bases; junction bases outside the gene matches: 10. This CDR3 is 13 amino acids long. This CDR3 reads CASRDSSGDEQYF. For the CDR3, the DNA is TGTGCCAGTAGGGACAGCAGTGGGGACGAGCAGTACTTC.

The chain uses TRBV6-5 and TRBJ1-5, with 9 bases aligning to TRBD1. CDR1 is MNHEY and CDR2 is SVGAGI in the germline V gene. V dropped 9 bases and J dropped 7; count of bases not matched to a gene: 10. This CDR3 has 14 residues. The CDR3 sequence: CASGNRGLDQPQHF. CDR3 nucleotide sequence: TGTGCCAGTGGGAACAGGGGGCTAGACCAGCCCCAGCATTTT.

V gene TRBV4-1 combines with J gene TRBJ1-3; 7 bases map to TRBD1. Germline trimming cut 0 bases from V and 4 bases from J; bases unmatched to any gene: 6. Per germline, CDR1 MGHRA and CDR2 YSYEKL. The CDR3 has 16 residues. CDR3 residues: CASSQDEGAGGNTIYF. The CDR3 coding sequence is TGCGCCAGCAGCCAAGACGAGGGGGCAGGCGGAAACACCATATATTTT.

Comments on this clone: Different DNA sequences within this sample yield the same CDR3. The gene calls are TRBV5-1 and TRBJ2-7, with 10 bases aligning to TRBD1. The J segment lost 6 bases and the V segment lost 3 bases, leaving 3 bases of the junction unmatched. The CDR3 extends over 13 amino acids. Germline loops: CDR1 SGHRS, CDR2 YFSETQ. The CDR3 sequence: CASSSGTGAEQYF. The CDR3 DNA sequence: TGCGCCAGCAGCTCCGGGACAGGGGCCGAGCAGTACTTC.